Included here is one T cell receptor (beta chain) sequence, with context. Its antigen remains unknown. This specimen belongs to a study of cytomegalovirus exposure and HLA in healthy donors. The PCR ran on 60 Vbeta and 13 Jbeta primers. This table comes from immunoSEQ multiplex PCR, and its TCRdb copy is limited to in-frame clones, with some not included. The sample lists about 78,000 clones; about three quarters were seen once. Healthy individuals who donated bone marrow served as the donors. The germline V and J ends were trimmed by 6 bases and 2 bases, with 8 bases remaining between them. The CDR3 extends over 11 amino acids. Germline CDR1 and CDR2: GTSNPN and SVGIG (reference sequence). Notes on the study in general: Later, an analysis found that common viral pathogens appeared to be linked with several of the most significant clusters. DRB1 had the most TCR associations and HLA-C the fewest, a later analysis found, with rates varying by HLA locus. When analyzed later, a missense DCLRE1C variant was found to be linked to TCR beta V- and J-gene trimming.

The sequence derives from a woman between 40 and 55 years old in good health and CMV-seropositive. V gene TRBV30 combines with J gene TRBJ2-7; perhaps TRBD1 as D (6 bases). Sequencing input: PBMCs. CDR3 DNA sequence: TGTGCCTGTACAGGGACCTACGAGCAGTACTTC. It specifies CACTGTYEQYF.